These 2 T cell receptor beta chains were all obtained from the same sample, sequenced in a study of Ad26.COV2.S vaccination and SARS-CoV-2 variants. The data were produced by immunoSEQ multiplex PCR, yet TCRdb's version contains in-frame clones alone and is incomplete. There are roughly 700,000 clones in the sample; roughly 90% occur only once, and approximately 1.5% lies in the top ten. Treatment of the sample: 15 to 20 received Ad26.COV2.S at low or high dose, single or two shots; about 5 received placebo; per-sample allocation not given. Sampling happened 63 days after the first vaccine or placebo injection. Sequences were derived from peripheral blood, sampled in a trial of Ad26.COV2.S vaccine versus placebo. These TCRs come from a person between 18 and 59 years old who received the Ad26.COV2.S COVID-19 vaccine or a placebo.

The J gene is TRBJ2-7, the V gene TRBV30, with TRBD2 as a possible D gene (7 bases). Trimming stripped 0 bases from V and 5 bases from J, with 17 bases between. Germline CDR1 is GTSNPN and CDR2 is SVGIG (reference sequence). The CDR3 totals 15 residues. CDR3 DNA: TGTGCCTGGAGTGTGGGGGGGGCCGCCTTTGACGAGCAGTACTTC. It specifies CAWSVGGAAFDEQYF.

The chain uses TRBV19 and TRBJ1-6; D unclear. The V and J ends lost 7 bases and 9 bases respectively, with 19 bases between them. The CDR3 runs to 15 residues. CDR1 is LNHDA, CDR2 SQIVND, per germline (reference sequence). The CDR3 DNA is TGTGCCAGTACCTTAGGTGGGTGGGCGGCTTCACCCCTCCACTTT. It codes for CASTLGGWAASPLHF.